The 24 T cell receptor beta chains presented below share a single source sample, sequenced in a study of blood T cell repertoires in COVID-19. Profiling relied on immunoSEQ multiplex PCR, and the TCRdb table lists in-frame clones only, not all of them. Of about 130,000 clones in the sample, roughly 80% were seen once. Sequenced sample: PBMCs or T cells enriched from blood (not recorded which). These receptors were collected from a middle-aged man who had recovered from COVID-19.

The table lists this clone with a few counts. The rearrangement uses TRBV12-3 or TRBV12-4 and TRBJ1-2; no definite D call. V was pared by 5 bases and J by 5 bases, with 9 bases between. The CDR3 is made up of 12 amino acids. CDR3 residues: CASSLDGYGYTF. CDR3 nucleotide sequence: TGTGCCAGCAGTCTAGACGGGTATGGCTACACCTTC.

The table lists this clone with a few counts. V gene TRBV19 combines with J gene TRBJ2-3, with 8 bases that match TRBD1. The V segment lost 5 bases and the J segment 1 base; nucleotides outside the gene matches: 5. This CDR3 spans 15 amino acids. Germline V gene sequence: CDR1 LNHDA, CDR2 SQIVND (reference sequence). CDR3 region: CASSATDRGTDTQYF. CDR3 in DNA: TGTGCCAGTAGTGCCACGGACAGGGGCACAGATACGCAGTATTTT.

This clone was detected ten times or more. The chain is built from TRBV5-1 and TRBJ1-2; 10 nucleotides align to TRBD1. The J segment lost 6 bases and the V segment lost 4 bases, leaving 9 bases of the junction unmatched. CDR3 length: 15 residues. The V gene's germline CDR1 is SGHRS and CDR2 YFSETQ. The CDR3 bases are TGCGCCAGCAGCGTGACGGGACAGGGGCCGGATGGCTACACCTTC. Amino acids: CASSVTGQGPDGYTF.

The chain employs TRBV7-6 and TRBJ2-7, with TRBD2 matching over 11 bases. CDR3 length equals 15 residues. CDR1 SGHVS and CDR2 FNYEAQ come from the germline V gene. With 5 bases clipped from V and 2 bases from J, the junction kept 5 bases outside the gene matches. The CDR3 spells CASSQTSGETYEQYF. The CDR3 DNA follows: TGTGCCAGCAGCCAGACTAGCGGGGAAACCTACGAGCAGTACTTC.

This sequence joins TRBV5-1 and TRBJ1-1; 7 nucleotides agree with TRBD1. Germline V gene lookup returns CDR1 SGHRS and CDR2 YFSETQ. Germline trimming cut 9 bases from V and 4 bases from J; bases unmatched to any gene: 15. The CDR3 is 15 residues long. In DNA form, the CDR3 reads TGCGCCACCCAGCTGGGTGGAGGGGGCGGCACTGAAGCTTTCTTT. Its protein product is CATQLGGGGGTEAFF.

The rearrangement joins TRBV18 to TRBJ1-2, with D perhaps TRBD1 (5 bases). V lost 1 base and J 2 bases, leaving 23 bases between the germline ends. The CDR3 consists of 19 residues. Germline V CDR1 and CDR2: KGHSH, LQKENI. The DNA of the CDR3 is TGTGCCAGCTCACCACTCGACGCGTCAGGGCTACGAGGAAACTATGGCTACACCTTC. Translated, it gives CASSPLDASGLRGNYGYTF.

DNA of the CDR3: TGCAGCGCAGAACCCCCACCTGGGAGAGGCTACACCTTC. Encoded protein: CSAEPPPGRGYTF. The chain carries TRBV29-1 and TRBJ1-2, with no clear D. CDR1 SQVTM and CDR2 ANQGSEA come from the germline V gene. CDR3 length: 13 residues. V was clipped by 7 bases and J by 8 bases, with 20 bases between them.

The chain joins TRBV5-1 to TRBJ1-5, with a weak D call TRBD1 (5 bases). Germline CDR1 SGHRS, CDR2 YFSETQ. There are 14 residues in the CDR3. With 4 bases removed from V and 5 bases from J, the gap between germline ends came to 13 bases. CDR3 sequence: CASSLWGVDQPQHF. CDR3 DNA sequence: TGCGCCAGCAGCCTCTGGGGGGTAGATCAGCCCCAGCATTTT.

The chain joins TRBV12-3 or TRBV12-4 to TRBJ1-6; no reliable D call. V lost 2 bases and J 14 bases, leaving 10 bases between the germline ends. This CDR3 is built from 12 residues. The CDR3 loop reads CASSLLGLSLHF. The CDR3 coding sequence is TGTGCCAGCAGTTTATTGGGCCTGTCCCTCCACTTT.

The chain combines TRBV2 with TRBJ1-1; 7 positions match TRBD1. CDR1 and CDR2 (germline): SNHLY, FYNNEI. With V trimmed by 9 bases and J by 5 bases, 12 bases remained unmatched. This CDR3 comprises 14 residues. The CDR3 spells CARTLRQGRTEAFF. CDR3 DNA: TGTGCCAGGACCCTGCGACAGGGAAGAACTGAAGCTTTCTTT. The full variable domain, in which reference TRBV2 and TRBJ1-1 provide the parts outside the CDR3, is EPEVTQTPSHQVTQMGQEVILRCVPISNHLYFYWYRQILGQKVEFLVSFYNNEISEKSEIFDDQFSVERPDGSNFTLKIRSTKLEDSAMYFCARTLRQGRTEAFFGQGTRLTVV.

The CDR3 is CASTRTTGFEAFF. DNA of the CDR3: TGTGCCAGTACACGAACCACAGGTTTTGAAGCTTTCTTT. The chain has TRBV19 and TRBJ1-1; TRBD1 might be the D (5 bases). CDR3 length: 13 amino acids. CDR1 is LNHDA and CDR2 is SQIVND in the germline V gene (reference sequence). Deletions cut 7 bases from V and 7 bases from J, with 16 bases between.

The J gene is TRBJ2-3, the V gene TRBV7-6, with TRBD2 identical over 14 bases. The CDR3 spans 21 residues. The V and J ends lost 5 bases and 7 bases, in that order; junction bases with no gene match: 23. CDR1 and CDR2 (germline): SGHVS, FNYEAQ. CDR3 sequence (DNA): TGTGCCAGCAGCCAGCCTTCGACTAGCGGGGGGGCGGAAATACTTAGATATACGCAGTATTTT. Amino acids: CASSQPSTSGGAEILRYTQYF.

J is TRBJ1-2 and V is TRBV7-6; 7 nucleotides line up with TRBD1. Looked up from germline, CDR1 is SGHVS and CDR2 is FNYEAQ. The V segment lost 3 bases and the J segment 6 bases; nucleotides outside the gene matches: 4. The CDR3 totals 13 residues. The CDR3 region is CASSLDGTDGYTF. CDR3 nucleotide sequence: TGTGCCAGCAGCTTGGACGGGACAGATGGCTACACCTTC.

CDR3 region: CASSLTPGNYGYTF. CDR3 in DNA: TGTGCCAGCAGCTTAACGCCGGGGAACTATGGCTACACCTTC. The rearrangement links TRBV7-3 to TRBJ1-2; D gene unclear. The V end lost 0 bases, the J end lost 2 bases, and 7 bases lay between the germline ends. The germline gives CDR1 SGHTA, CDR2 FQGTGA. The CDR3 has 14 amino acids. Full variable domain (missing parts from reference TRBV7-3 and TRBJ1-2): GAGVSQTPSNKVTEKGKYVELRCDPISGHTALYWYRQSLGQGPEFLIYFQGTGAADDSGLPNDRFFAVRPEGSVSTLKIQRTERGDSAVYLCASSLTPGNYGYTFGSGTRLTVV.

The chain carries TRBV7-9 and TRBJ2-1, with D tentatively TRBD2 (6 bases). From germline, CDR1 is SEHNR and CDR2 FQNEAQ (reference sequence). The CDR3 runs to 17 residues. Between the trimmed V and J ends, which lost 4 bases and 3 bases, there was a span of 19 bases. CDR3 in amino acids: CASSSGGRMGLYNEQFF. As DNA, the CDR3 is TGTGCCAGCAGCTCCGGGGGACGAATGGGACTCTACAATGAGCAGTTCTTC.

The CDR3 nucleotides are TGTGCCAGCAGAGAGTCAGGCTTAACTAATGAAAAACTGTTTTTT. This codes for CASRESGLTNEKLFF. This rearrangement joins TRBV3-1 (or the pseudogene TRBV3-2) to TRBJ1-4; D ambiguous. Germline V gives CDR1 LGHDT, CDR2 YNNKEL (reference sequence). This CDR3 region has 15 residues. V gave up 6 bases and J gave up 1 base, with 12 bases separating them.

V is TRBV4-3 and J is TRBJ1-2; no firm D call. The CDR3 covers 13 residues. Germline CDR1 is LGHNA and CDR2 is YSLEER. Trimming removed 4 bases from V and 7 bases from J, with 13 bases in between. For the CDR3, the DNA is TGCGCCAGCAGCCGTGGTATCGAGGGTGGCTACACCTTC. Translating it yields CASSRGIEGGYTF.

This clone was counted a few times. For the CDR3, the DNA is TGTGCCAGCTCACCACAGGGGTTGACTGAAGCTTTCTTT. Its translation: CASSPQGLTEAFF. The chain uses TRBV18 and TRBJ1-1; tentatively, D is TRBD1 (5 bases). Trimming stripped 1 base from V and 5 bases from J, with 8 bases between. The CDR3 contains 13 residues. Germline V gives CDR1 KGHSH, CDR2 LQKENI.

This clone was recorded a few times. This chain's CDR3 is CASSELAGGQETQYF. DNA for the CDR3: TGTGCCAGCAGCGAACTAGCGGGGGGCCAAGAGACCCAGTACTTC. The chain is built from TRBV6-4 and TRBJ2-5, with 12 nucleotides matching TRBD2. CDR1 MRHNA and CDR2 SNTAGT come from the germline V gene. The junction had 3 bases not matched to a gene; V was cut back by 6 bases and J by 1 base. The CDR3 runs 15 residues.

The chain employs TRBV28 and TRBJ1-1, with a possible D match to TRBD1 (5 bases). Germline loops: CDR1 MDHEN, CDR2 SYDVKM. CDR3 size: 13 residues. V was pared by 6 bases and J by 0 bases, with 8 bases between. CDR3 in DNA: TGTGCCAGCAGGGAGACAGTGAACACTGAAGCTTTCTTT. This codes for CASRETVNTEAFF.

The chain links TRBV28 to TRBJ2-3; 8 bases agree with TRBD1. Germline V lookup: CDR1 MDHEN, CDR2 SYDVKM. Trimming removed 4 bases from V and 3 bases from J; junction bases left unmatched: 0. This CDR3 is built from 13 residues. The chain's CDR3 is CASSWTGTDTQYF. The CDR3 DNA reads TGTGCCAGCAGTTGGACAGGGACAGATACGCAGTATTTT.

This chain connects TRBV29-1 to TRBJ2-5, with TRBD1 matching 7 bases. V gave up 7 bases and J gave up 5 bases; unmatched junction bases: 4. The CDR3 has 11 residues. In germline, CDR1 is SQVTM, CDR2 ANQGSEA. The CDR3 loop is CSGDRSETQYF. CDR3 DNA sequence: TGCAGCGGGGACAGATCGGAGACCCAGTACTTC.

The chain uses TRBV29-1 and TRBJ2-3; D possibly corresponds to TRBD2 (5 bases). This CDR3 is 13 amino acids long. Germline CDR1 SQVTM, CDR2 ANQGSEA. Trimming shortened V by 4 bases and J by 3 bases, and 11 bases separated the two germline ends. In DNA, the CDR3 is TGCAGCGTTGTAGGGAGAGGGACAGATACGCAGTATTTT. It yields the protein CSVVGRGTDTQYF.

This chain connects TRBV6-5 to TRBJ1-5; possibly TRBD1 for D (5 bases). Trimming cost V 6 bases and J 0 bases, with 12 bases left between them. This CDR3 has 15 amino acids. The germline V gene encodes CDR1 MNHEY and CDR2 SVGAGI. The CDR3 loop reads CASRQTVNSNQPQHF. The DNA for the CDR3 is TGTGCCAGCAGACAGACAGTTAATAGCAATCAGCCCCAGCATTTT.